A selection of T cell receptor beta chains follows, all from one sample in a study of tissue T cells after allogeneic stem cell transplantation. The data were produced by immunoSEQ multiplex PCR, yet TCRdb's version contains in-frame clones alone and is incomplete. The table has 28,000 or so clones, around 90% seen once. Sequenced here: blood, sampled before transplantation. The receptor set was obtained from a male donor at least 60 years old who later had graft-versus-host disease after an allogeneic stem cell transplant. Both conserved end residues are part of each CDR3. The D gene is left open where the match is weak. Clone size is given for some rows only: seen once, a few or many times, or a class if the clone is expanded.

clone_size	d_call	cdr3_length	v_call	j_call	cdr3_nt	cdr3_aa
NA	NA	15	TRBV5-1	TRBJ1-1	TGCGCCAGCAGCTTGGGTCAGGCTATGAACACTGAAGCTTTCTTT	CASSLGQAMNTEAFF
once	NA	14	TRBV11-2	TRBJ2-3	TGTGCCAGCAGCTTTTCGGGGCACACAGATACGCAGTATTTT	CASSFSGHTDTQYF
NA	TRBD1	15	TRBV7-9	TRBJ2-7	TGTGCCAGCAGCTTAGCTCGGACAGGCGGCTACGAGCAGTACTTC	CASSLARTGGYEQYF
NA	NA	14	TRBV5-4	TRBJ1-6	TGTGCCAGCACCAATCTTCTTTATAATTCACCCCTCCACTTT	CASTNLLYNSPLHF
once	NA	14	TRBV10-3	TRBJ1-4	TGTGCCATCAGTGAGTCAGTAGCAAGTGAAAAACTGTTTTTT	CAISESVASEKLFF
NA	NA	15	TRBV3-1/TRBV3-2	TRBJ1-1	TGTGCCAGCAGCCTCGGGGGGCAGTTGAACACTGAAGCTTTCTTT	CASSLGGQLNTEAFF
NA	TRBD2	14	TRBV10-3	TRBJ2-5	TGTGCCATCAGGGGGACTAGCGGGACCGAGACCCAGTACTTC	CAIRGTSGTETQYF
NA	TRBD1	14	TRBV19	TRBJ2-2	TGTGCCAGTAGGACAGGGGTGAACACCGGGGAGCTGTTTTTT	CASRTGVNTGELFF
NA	NA	12	TRBV29-1	TRBJ1-2	TGCAGCGGAGAGACACAGTCCTATGGCTACACCTTC	CSGETQSYGYTF
NA	NA	13	TRBV7-6	TRBJ2-5	TGTGCCAGCAGCCCCCGGTCTCAAGAGACCCAGTACTTC	CASSPRSQETQYF
once	TRBD1	16	TRBV18	TRBJ1-3	TGTGCCAGCTCACCGACAGACAGGGCGGTTGGAAACACCATATATTTT	CASSPTDRAVGNTIYF
NA	NA	14	TRBV19	TRBJ2-3	TGTGCCAGTAGTATCGGATTTTTCGTGGATACGCAGTATTTT	CASSIGFFVDTQYF
NA	NA	14	TRBV5-1	TRBJ1-6	TGCGCCAGCAGCTTGGCTCAGGATGATAATCCCCTCCACTTT	CASSLAQDDNPLHF
NA	NA	14	TRBV6-6	TRBJ2-2	TGTGCCAGCAGTTACTCGGCCGGGCTGAGGGTTCTGTTTTTT	CASSYSAGLRVLFF
NA	TRBD1	14	TRBV15	TRBJ2-7	TGTGCCACCAGCAAACCGGGACAGGGCTACGAGCAGTACTTC	CATSKPGQGYEQYF
NA	TRBD2	14	TRBV5-1	TRBJ2-1	TGCGCCAGCAGCGCGGGCGGGGGGGCCACTGAGCAGTTCTTC	CASSAGGGATEQFF
NA	NA	15	TRBV5-1	TRBJ1-4	TGCGCCAGCAGCTTGGCCGGAGCAACTAATGAAAAACTGTTTTTT	CASSLAGATNEKLFF
NA	TRBD1	15	TRBV5-5	TRBJ1-2	TGTGCCAGCAGCTTGGGAGGGACAGTAAAGTATGGCTACACCTTC	CASSLGGTVKYGYTF
NA	NA	12	TRBV7-2	TRBJ2-5	TGTGCCAGCAGCCGACATAAAGAGACCCAGTACTTC	CASSRHKETQYF
NA	TRBD1	14	TRBV3-1/TRBV3-2	TRBJ1-2	TGTGCCAGCAAAGACCGGGACAGGGACAATGGCTACACCTTC	CASKDRDRDNGYTF
NA	NA	15	TRBV2	TRBJ1-5	TGTGCCAGCAGTGGGGCAGCTTATACCTATCAGCCCCAGCATTTT	CASSGAAYTYQPQHF
few	NA	14	TRBV25-1	TRBJ2-7	TGTGCCAGCAGTGGCCGAAACGGAACCTACGAGCAGTACTTC	CASSGRNGTYEQYF
once	NA	12	TRBV19	TRBJ1-2	TGTGCCAGTATTTCAGGATACTATGGCTACACCTTC	CASISGYYGYTF
NA	NA	13	TRBV5-4	TRBJ2-5	TGTGCCAGCAGCCCTGCAGGGAGGGAGACCCAGTACTTC	CASSPAGRETQYF
NA	NA	14	TRBV6-5	TRBJ2-3	TGTGCCAGCAGTTATTATGGGGATAAAGATACGCAGTATTTT	CASSYYGDKDTQYF
NA	TRBD1	17	TRBV27	TRBJ2-7	TGTGCCAGCAGTTTATACCGCACGGCAGGGGGACCCTACGAGCAGTACTTC	CASSLYRTAGGPYEQYF
NA	TRBD1	15	TRBV18	TRBJ2-2	TGTGCCAGCTCACAGCGATCAGGGGGCTTCGGGGAGCTGTTTTTT	CASSQRSGGFGELFF
few	NA	13	TRBV7-3	TRBJ2-5	TGTGCCAGCAGCTTACGATATCAAGAGACCCAGTACTTC	CASSLRYQETQYF
NA	NA	14	TRBV18	TRBJ1-1	TGTGCCAGCTCACCACTCAGGGCTGAGACTGAAGCTTTCTTT	CASSPLRAETEAFF
NA	TRBD1	12	TRBV2	TRBJ2-7	TGTGCCAGCAGACAGGGGGAGTACGAGCAGTACTTC	CASRQGEYEQYF
NA	NA	18	TRBV5-1	TRBJ2-2	TGCGCCAGCAGCTTGCTTTTCCGGCGGCAGGGAGGTAACGGGGAGCTGTTTTTT	CASSLLFRRQGGNGELFF
NA	TRBD1	15	TRBV7-8	TRBJ1-2	TGTGCCAGCAGCTTACAACAGGGGGCCGACTATGGCTACACCTTC	CASSLQQGADYGYTF
NA	NA	14	TRBV7-8	TRBJ1-4	TGTGCCAGCAGCTTAGCCACGGACGGTGAAAAACTGTTTTTT	CASSLATDGEKLFF
NA	NA	13	TRBV12-3/TRBV12-4	TRBJ1-1	TGTGCCAGCAGTGTGGACCCGAACACTGAAGCTTTCTTT	CASSVDPNTEAFF
NA	NA	16	TRBV9	TRBJ2-2	TGTGCCAGCAGCGCCAGTCCCGCACAGGGACGCGGGGAGCTGTTTTTT	CASSASPAQGRGELFF
NA	NA	12	TRBV7-2	TRBJ1-2	TGTGCCAGCAGCCTAGGCAGGGTCGGCTACACCTTC	CASSLGRVGYTF
NA	NA	13	TRBV3-1/TRBV3-2	TRBJ2-1	TGTGCCAGCAGCCATCGGGGCCCGAATGAGCAGTTCTTC	CASSHRGPNEQFF
NA	NA	13	TRBV4-3	TRBJ2-2	TGCGCCAGCAGCCAAGATCACCCCGGGGAGCTGTTTTTT	CASSQDHPGELFF
NA	NA	12	TRBV6-5	TRBJ1-5	TGTGCCAGCAGTACAGGGAATCAGCCCCAGCATTTT	CASSTGNQPQHF
NA	NA	13	TRBV5-1	TRBJ1-1	TGCGCCAGCAGAGGGGGTATGAACACTGAAGCTTTCTTT	CASRGGMNTEAFF
NA	TRBD2	15	TRBV10-3	TRBJ2-1	TGTGCCATCAGTGCAGAGACTAGCTACCTCAATGAGCAGTTCTTC	CAISAETSYLNEQFF
once	NA	13	TRBV5-1	TRBJ1-2	TGCGCCAGCAGCTTAGGTGGCGGCTATGGCTACACCTTC	CASSLGGGYGYTF
NA	TRBD2	19	TRBV28	TRBJ2-1	TGTGCCAGCAGTCCACAACCCGGACTAGCGGGGGGGCATGTCAATGAGCAGTTCTTC	CASSPQPGLAGGHVNEQFF
NA	NA	16	TRBV5-1	TRBJ1-5	TGCGCCAGCAGCTTGGAGGGTGGTTTGGGCAATCAGCCCCAGCATTTT	CASSLEGGLGNQPQHF
NA	NA	13	TRBV5-1	TRBJ1-1	TGCGCCAGCAGCTTGGATGGCAGCACTGAAGCTTTCTTT	CASSLDGSTEAFF